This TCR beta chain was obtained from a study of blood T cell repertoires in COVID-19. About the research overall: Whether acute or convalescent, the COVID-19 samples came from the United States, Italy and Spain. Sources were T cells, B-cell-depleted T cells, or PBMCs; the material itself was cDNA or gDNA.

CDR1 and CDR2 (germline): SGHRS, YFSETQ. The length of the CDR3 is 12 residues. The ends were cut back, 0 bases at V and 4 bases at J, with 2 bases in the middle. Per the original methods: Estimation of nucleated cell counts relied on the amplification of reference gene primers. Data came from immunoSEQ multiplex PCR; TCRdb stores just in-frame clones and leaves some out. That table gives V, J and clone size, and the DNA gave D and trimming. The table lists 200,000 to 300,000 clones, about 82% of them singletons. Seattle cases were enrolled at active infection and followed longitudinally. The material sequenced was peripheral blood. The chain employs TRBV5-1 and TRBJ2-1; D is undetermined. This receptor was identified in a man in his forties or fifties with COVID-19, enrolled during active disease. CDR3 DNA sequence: TGCGCCAGCAGCTTGGTATACAATGAGCAGTTCTTC. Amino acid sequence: CASSLVYNEQFF.